The sequence of this T cell receptor (beta chain) was determined in a study of pediatric ulcerative colitis. This CDR3 is built from 18 residues. V lost 2 bases, J lost 2 bases, and 8 bases stayed unmatched. The germline gives CDR1 SGHVS, CDR2 FQNEAQ. Points on this clone: Its antigen is undetermined.

Sequenced by immunoSEQ multiplex PCR; TCRdb stores in-frame clones only, minus some. This sample has 36,000 or so clones; about three quarters occur once, and the top ten carry about 0.71%. One to two pinch biopsies were taken from the rectum during colonoscopy. General study points: Acute severe colitis showed lower rectal diversity from clonal expansions.

The TCR comes from a boy younger than 18 with moderate ulcerative colitis. Sequenced: gut tissue. V is TRBV7-8 and J is TRBJ2-5, with TRBD2 matching 13 bases. The CDR3 region has the DNA TGTGCCAGCAGCTTACGGGGACTAGCGGGGATCAGGCAAGAGACCCAGTACTTC. Its translation: CASSLRGLAGIRQETQYF.